One and the same sample provided the 29 T cell receptor beta chains below, sequenced in a study of technical replicates of blood from a few donors. Assay: immunoSEQ multiplex PCR; the TCRdb copy retains only in-frame clones and omits some. The sample lists tens of thousands of clones, roughly four fifths occurring once. The sequencing sample was made of PBMCs. The source of these receptors is a human donor in good health. Some clones in this sample may be carry-over from other donors' samples.

The V gene is TRBV20-1, the J gene TRBJ1-1; 7 bases match TRBD1. Trimming took 8 bases from V and 7 from J; bases not matched to a gene: 7. This CDR3 is built from 11 residues. Germline V CDR1 and CDR2: DFQATT, SNEGSKA (reference sequence). CDR3 coding DNA: TGCAGTCCAAGTCAGGGGGGTGAAGCTTTCTTT. Amino acid sequence: CSPSQGGEAFF.

V usage is TRBV28 and J usage is TRBJ1-1; possible D gene TRBD1, 5 bases. CDR1 MDHEN and CDR2 SYDVKM come from the germline V gene. The V end lost 4 bases, the J end lost 5 bases, and 11 bases lay between the germline ends. The CDR3 totals 13 residues. The CDR3 region has the DNA TGTGCCAGCAGTTCAGGGAAAGGGACTGAAGCTTTCTTT. Translated, it gives CASSSGKGTEAFF.

The V call is TRBV7-6, the J call TRBJ1-3, with 10 bases matching TRBD1. CDR3 size: 18 residues. CDR1 SGHVS and CDR2 FNYEAQ come from the germline V gene. The junction had 8 bases not matched to a gene; V was cut back by 1 base and J by 2 bases. The CDR3 bases are TGTGCCAGCAGCTTAGTCTTCGACAGGGGGCTGACTGGAAACACCATATATTTT. The encoded protein is CASSLVFDRGLTGNTIYF.

This chain connects TRBV4-2 to TRBJ1-2; TRBD1 agrees at 8 bases. The CDR3 spans 15 residues. The germline V gene has CDR1 LGHNA and CDR2 YNFKEQ. V shed 0 bases and J 3 bases; nucleotides not matched to a gene: 3. The chain's CDR3 is CASSQEHRGDYGYTF. CDR3 coding DNA: TGTGCCAGCAGCCAAGAACACAGGGGGGACTATGGCTACACCTTC.

The chain carries TRBV9 and TRBJ1-5; the match to TRBD1 covers 8 bases. The germline V gene has CDR1 SGDLS and CDR2 YYNGEE. The CDR3 length is 14 residues. V dropped 0 bases and J dropped 6; count of bases not matched to a gene: 2. The CDR3 sequence is CASSVAGGVQPQHF. The CDR3, as DNA: TGTGCCAGCAGCGTAGCAGGGGGCGTTCAGCCCCAGCATTTT.

This clone was counted only a few times. V usage is TRBV30 and J usage is TRBJ1-5; the D gene is possibly TRBD1 (6 bases). There are 12 residues in the CDR3. Trimming shortened V by 5 bases and J by 7 bases, and 12 bases separated the two germline ends. Germline V lookup: CDR1 GTSNPN, CDR2 SVGIG (reference sequence). The CDR3 loop reads CAWDGGAQPQHF. Here the CDR3 DNA reads TGTGCCTGGGATGGGGGGGCCCAGCCCCAGCATTTT.

The J gene is TRBJ2-1, the V gene TRBV11-3; weak D call: TRBD2 (5 bases). Germline CDR1 reads SGHNT; CDR2 reads YENEEA. The CDR3 spans 12 residues. V shed 1 base and J shed 7 bases, with 5 bases lying between them. This CDR3 reads CASSLVANEQFF. In DNA form, the CDR3 reads TGTGCCAGCAGCTTAGTAGCGAATGAGCAGTTCTTC.

The rearrangement uses TRBV27 and TRBJ1-2; D is perhaps TRBD1 (6 bases). Looked up from germline, CDR1 is MNHEY and CDR2 is SMNVEV (reference sequence). This CDR3 contains 16 residues. Trimming removed 9 bases at V and 1 base at J, with 21 bases between. This chain's CDR3 is CARGFGGTGINYGYTF. The CDR3 region has the DNA TGTGCCAGGGGGTTTGGTGGAACAGGGATTAACTATGGCTACACCTTC.

V and J are TRBV6-9 and TRBJ2-1; D is unresolved. V shed 9 bases and J shed 0 bases, with 12 bases lying between them. This CDR3 contains 14 residues. Germline V gives CDR1 MNHGY, CDR2 SVAAGI. CDR3 nucleotides: TGTGCCAGTATAGCTGGAAGCTCCTACAATGAGCAGTTCTTC. Encoded protein: CASIAGSSYNEQFF.

The chain couples TRBV19 to TRBJ2-1; 9 nucleotides match TRBD2. Trimming cost V 6 bases and J 4 bases; bases outside gene matches: 7. The CDR3 is 15 residues long. Germline CDR1 reads LNHDA; CDR2 reads SQIVND (reference sequence). This CDR3 reads CASSSLAGAYNEQFF. For the CDR3, the DNA is TGTGCCAGTAGCTCATTAGCGGGGGCGTACAATGAGCAGTTCTTC.

The chain links TRBV5-1 to TRBJ1-6, with 10 bases matching TRBD1. CDR1 is SGHRS and CDR2 is YFSETQ in the germline V gene. This CDR3 region has 15 residues. The ends lost 0 bases at V and 8 bases at J; junction bases unmatched: 2. CDR3 DNA: TGCGCCAGCAGCTTGGTTGGGACAGGGGATTCACCCCTCCACTTT. Its protein is CASSLVGTGDSPLHF.

The V call is TRBV12-5, the J call TRBJ1-3; weak D call: TRBD1 (6 bases). V lost 4 bases to trimming and J lost 4 bases, with 17 bases between them. Germline V gene lookup returns CDR1 LGHNT and CDR2 FRNRAP. CDR3 length: 16 amino acids. CDR3 protein: CASGYRTGQKGNTIYF. The CDR3 coding sequence is TGTGCTAGTGGTTACCGCACAGGACAGAAGGGAAACACCATATATTTT.

The V and J genes are TRBV4-3 and TRBJ2-4; D is perhaps TRBD2 (6 bases). In germline, CDR1 is LGHNA, CDR2 YSLEER. The CDR3 has 16 amino acids. Trimming cost V 1 base and J 7 bases, with 17 bases left between them. CDR3 nucleotides: TGCGCCAGCAGCCAAGGAACGACGGGGGTTATGAACATTCAGTACTTC. It encodes CASSQGTTGVMNIQYF.

CDR3 nucleotides: TGCGCCAGTCAGCGGGGGGGCATTGATACGCAGTATTTT. Its translation is CASQRGGIDTQYF. The V gene is TRBV5-1, the J gene TRBJ2-3; TRBD2 aligns across 10 bases. Germline CDR1 reads SGHRS; CDR2 reads YFSETQ. The CDR3 has 13 amino acids. V was clipped by 8 bases and J by 6 bases; unmatched bases: 6.

In its sample, this clone was seen a few times. V usage is TRBV10-2 and J usage is TRBJ1-1; TRBD1 matches 7 bases. Unmatched junction bases numbered 0, after V lost 1 base and J lost 1 base. Germline-derived CDR1 and CDR2 are WSHSY and SAAADI. This CDR3 is built from 14 residues. This chain's CDR3 is CASSEYRGNTEAFF. In nucleotides, the CDR3 is TGCGCCAGCAGTGAGTACAGGGGGAACACTGAAGCTTTCTTT.

This rearrangement joins TRBV5-5 to TRBJ1-2; D not certain. Germline CDR1 reads SGHKS; CDR2 reads YYEKEE (reference sequence). With 0 bases removed from V and 2 bases from J, the gap between germline ends came to 8 bases. The CDR3 loop spans 14 amino acids. The CDR3 nucleotides read TGTGCCAGCAGCTTGGTTACAGCAAACTATGGCTACACCTTC. Its translation is CASSLVTANYGYTF.

For the CDR3, the DNA is TGTGCCAGCAGCTTTTGGGGACTAGCGGGGGGCCAAGAGACCCAGTACTTC. This encodes CASSFWGLAGGQETQYF. The chain couples TRBV7-9 to TRBJ2-5, with 15 bases aligning to TRBD2. This CDR3 has 17 amino acids. The V and J ends lost 3 bases and 1 base, in that order; junction bases with no gene match: 3. Per germline, CDR1 SEHNR and CDR2 FQNEAQ (reference sequence).

This chain links TRBV27 with TRBJ1-2; D is perhaps TRBD1 (6 bases). Trimming stripped 6 bases from V and 13 bases from J, with 18 bases between. Germline V CDR1 and CDR2: MNHEY, SMNVEV (reference sequence). This CDR3 is built from 12 residues. The CDR3, as DNA: TGTGCCAGCAGGTCCAGGGGAACCCGTCCCACCTTC. Translation gives CASRSRGTRPTF.

The V gene is TRBV5-4, the J gene TRBJ2-2, with a tentative D call TRBD2 (5 bases). The germline gives CDR1 SGHNT, CDR2 YYREEE (reference sequence). The CDR3 is 13 amino acids. V lost 4 bases, J lost 6 bases, and 10 bases lay in between. The CDR3 reads CASSREPAGELFF. In DNA, the CDR3 is TGTGCCAGCAGCCGGGAACCCGCCGGGGAGCTGTTTTTT.

The genes are TRBV6-6 and TRBJ2-1; 10 bases fit TRBD2. The germline V gene encodes CDR1 MNHNY and CDR2 SVGAGI (reference sequence). This CDR3 has 14 residues. V lost 6 bases and J lost 7; bases outside the gene matches: 6. The chain's CDR3 is CASSLAGVRNEQFF. The CDR3 DNA sequence: TGTGCCAGCAGCCTAGCGGGAGTTAGAAATGAGCAGTTCTTC.

The V gene is TRBV7-2, the J gene TRBJ2-1; TRBD2 matches at 12 bases. Germline V CDR1 and CDR2: SGHTA, FQGNSA. With V trimmed by 4 bases and J by 13 bases, 5 bases remained unmatched. The CDR3 consists of 13 residues. CDR3 DNA sequence: TGTGCCAGCAGCTCCTGGACTAGCGGGACCCAGTTCTTC. Translation: CASSSWTSGTQFF. The variable domain in full, completed from reference TRBV7-2 and TRBJ2-1, reads GAGVSQSPSNKVTEKGKDVELRCDPISGHTALYWYRQSLGQGLEFLIYFQGNSAPDKSGLPSDRFSAERTGGSVSTLTIQRTQQEDSAVYLCASSSWTSGTQFFGPGTRLTVL.

The rearrangement uses TRBV5-4 and TRBJ2-5, with 8 bases matching TRBD1. J lost 3 bases, V lost 4 bases, and 5 bases had no gene match. The germline V gene has CDR1 SGHNT and CDR2 YYREEE (reference sequence). The CDR3 has 14 residues. The CDR3 reads CASSRGTGEETQYF. CDR3 bases: TGTGCCAGCAGCCGTGGGACAGGAGAAGAGACCCAGTACTTC. The full variable domain, in which reference TRBV5-4 and TRBJ2-5 provide the parts outside the CDR3, is ETGVTQSPTHLIKTRGQQVTLRCSSQSGHNTVSWYQQALGQGPQFIFQYYREEENGRGNFPPRFSGLQFPNYSSELNVNALELDDSALYLCASSRGTGEETQYFGPGTRLLVL.

V gene TRBV6-1 combines with J gene TRBJ2-3, with D tentatively TRBD2 (5 bases). This CDR3 contains 14 residues. Germline assignment: CDR1 MNHNS and CDR2 SASEGT. With 1 base removed from V and 0 bases from J, the gap between germline ends came to 5 bases. CDR3 region: CASSEGGSTDTQYF. CDR3 in DNA: TGTGCCAGCAGTGAAGGAGGGAGCACAGATACGCAGTATTTT.

The chain carries TRBV5-4 and TRBJ2-5; TRBD2 is a possible D gene (6 bases). The CDR3 runs 14 residues. Trimming removed 1 base at V and 5 bases at J, with 12 bases between. Germline values: CDR1 SGHNT, CDR2 YYREEE (reference sequence). The CDR3 spells CASSLNGGGETQYF. CDR3 nucleotide sequence: TGTGCCAGCAGCTTGAACGGGGGTGGGGAGACCCAGTACTTC.

The chain is built from TRBV29-1 and TRBJ2-7, with a tentative D call TRBD2 (5 bases). Germline lookup yields CDR1 SQVTM and CDR2 ANQGSEA. The CDR3 has 12 amino acids. The CDR3 bases are TGCAGTGCCGGAGGACCGTCCTACGAGCAGTACTTC. Residues: CSAGGPSYEQYF.

A word on this clone: A junction boundary mismatches the germline segment, possibly from a read error. The CDR3 sequence: CASSSRFRGAYGPQYF. In DNA, the CDR3 is TGTGCTAGCAGCTCCCGTTTCAGGGGCGCCTATGGTCCCCAGTACTTC. This rearrangement joins TRBV7-7 to TRBJ2-5; maybe TRBD1 (6 bases). Per germline, CDR1 SSHAT and CDR2 FNYEAQ (reference sequence). This CDR3 region has 16 residues.

This chain connects TRBV9 to TRBJ2-1, with 10 bases fitting TRBD2. Germline CDR1 reads SGDLS; CDR2 reads YYNGEE. Trimming removed 0 bases from V and 8 bases from J; junction bases left unmatched: 14. The CDR3 loop spans 18 amino acids. This chain's CDR3 is CASSVARSGGAVLDEQFF. CDR3 DNA: TGTGCCAGCAGCGTAGCCCGAAGCGGGGGGGCCGTTCTGGATGAGCAGTTCTTC. Looking up the rest from reference TRBV9 and TRBJ2-1 gives the full variable domain: DSGVTQTPKHLITATGQRVTLRCSPRSGDLSVYWYQQSLDQGLQFLIQYYNGEERAKGNILERFSAQQFPDLHSELNLSSLELGDSALYFCASSVARSGGAVLDEQFFGPGTRLTVL.

V is TRBV5-6 and J is TRBJ1-2, with TRBD1 matching over 9 bases. This CDR3 is built from 14 residues. Germline V gene lookup returns CDR1 SGHDT and CDR2 YYEEEE. After removal of 4 bases from V and 7 bases from J, the junction contained 8 bases not matched to a gene. The CDR3 DNA sequence: TGTGCCAGCAGCCCAACGGGACAGGGTCTTGGCTACACCTTC. Translated, it gives CASSPTGQGLGYTF.

The V and J genes are TRBV18 and TRBJ2-5; D unclear. Trimming cost V 0 bases and J 0 bases, with 11 bases left between them. This CDR3 has 16 amino acids. Germline assignment: CDR1 KGHSH and CDR2 LQKENI. In DNA, the CDR3 is TGTGCCAGCTCACCACCCGGGTTCCGAAACCAAGAGACCCAGTACTTC. Translation gives CASSPPGFRNQETQYF.